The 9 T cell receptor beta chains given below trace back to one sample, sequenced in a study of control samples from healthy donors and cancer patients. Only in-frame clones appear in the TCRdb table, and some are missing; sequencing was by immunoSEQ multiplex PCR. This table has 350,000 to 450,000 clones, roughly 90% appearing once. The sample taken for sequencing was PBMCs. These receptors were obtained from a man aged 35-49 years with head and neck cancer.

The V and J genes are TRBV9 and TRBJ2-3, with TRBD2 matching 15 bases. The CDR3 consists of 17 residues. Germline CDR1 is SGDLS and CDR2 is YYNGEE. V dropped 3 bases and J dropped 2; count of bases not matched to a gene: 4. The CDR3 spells CASSGGLAGGFTDTQYF. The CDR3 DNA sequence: TGTGCCAGCAGCGGAGGACTAGCGGGGGGGTTCACAGATACGCAGTATTTT.

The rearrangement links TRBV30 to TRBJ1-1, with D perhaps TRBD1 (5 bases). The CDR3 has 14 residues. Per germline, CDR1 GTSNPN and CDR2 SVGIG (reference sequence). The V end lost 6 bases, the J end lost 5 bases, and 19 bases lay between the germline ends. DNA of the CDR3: TGTGCCTGTACATTACAAGCGGCAGGGACTGAAGCTTTCTTT. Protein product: CACTLQAAGTEAFF.

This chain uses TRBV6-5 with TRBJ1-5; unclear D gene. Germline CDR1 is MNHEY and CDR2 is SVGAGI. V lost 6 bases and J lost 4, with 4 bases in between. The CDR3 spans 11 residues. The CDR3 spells CASRANQPQHF. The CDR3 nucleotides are TGTGCCAGCAGGGCGAATCAGCCCCAGCATTTT.

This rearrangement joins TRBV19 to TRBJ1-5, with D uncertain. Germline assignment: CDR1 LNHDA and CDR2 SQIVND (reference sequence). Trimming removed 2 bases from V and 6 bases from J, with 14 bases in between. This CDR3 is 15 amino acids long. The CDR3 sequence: CASSIRTQSGQPQHF. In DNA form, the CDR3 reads TGTGCCAGTAGTATAAGGACCCAGAGCGGTCAGCCCCAGCATTTT.

CDR3 loop: CASSSVRGQFAGELFF. CDR3 nucleotides: TGTGCCAGCAGCTCGGTGCGGGGTCAGTTTGCCGGGGAGCTGTTTTTT. The V and J genes are TRBV7-9 and TRBJ2-2, with TRBD2 as a possible D gene (6 bases). Germline V gene sequence: CDR1 SEHNR, CDR2 FQNEAQ (reference sequence). The CDR3 has 16 amino acids. With 4 bases removed from V and 6 bases from J, the gap between germline ends came to 18 bases. The full variable domain, completed using reference TRBV7-9 and TRBJ2-2, is DTGVSQNPRHKITKRGQNVTFRCDPISEHNRLYWYRQTLGQGPEFLTYFQNEAQLEKSRLLSDRFSAERPKGSFSTLEIQRTEQGDSAMYLCASSSVRGQFAGELFFGEGSRLTVL.

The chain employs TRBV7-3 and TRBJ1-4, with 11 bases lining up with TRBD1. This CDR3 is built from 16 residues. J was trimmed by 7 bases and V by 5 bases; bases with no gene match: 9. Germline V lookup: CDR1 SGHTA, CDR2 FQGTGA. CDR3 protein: CASSPGGGTGGEKLFF. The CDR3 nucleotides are TGTGCCAGCAGCCCCGGAGGGGGGACAGGGGGTGAAAAACTGTTTTTT.

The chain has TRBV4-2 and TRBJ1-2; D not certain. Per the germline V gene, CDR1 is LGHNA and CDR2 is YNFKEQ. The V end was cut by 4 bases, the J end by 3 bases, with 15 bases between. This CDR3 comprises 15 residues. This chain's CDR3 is CASSPDSHGDYGYTF. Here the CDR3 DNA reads TGTGCCAGCAGCCCGGACTCCCACGGGGACTATGGCTACACCTTC.

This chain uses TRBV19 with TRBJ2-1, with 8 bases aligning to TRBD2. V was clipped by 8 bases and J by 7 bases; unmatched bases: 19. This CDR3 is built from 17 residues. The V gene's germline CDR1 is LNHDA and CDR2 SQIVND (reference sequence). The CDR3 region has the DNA TGTGCCAGTGGGAAAATGGGGGGTAGCGGGGTAAGGAATGAGCAGTTCTTC. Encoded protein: CASGKMGGSGVRNEQFF.

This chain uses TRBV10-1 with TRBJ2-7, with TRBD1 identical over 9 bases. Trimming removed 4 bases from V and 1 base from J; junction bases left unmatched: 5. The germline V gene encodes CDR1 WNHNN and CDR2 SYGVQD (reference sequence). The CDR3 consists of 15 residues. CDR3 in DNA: TGCGCCAGCAGTGGACGACAGGGGGAATCCTACGAGCAGTACTTC. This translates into CASSGRQGESYEQYF.